Listed below are T cell receptor beta chains from one sample, sequenced in a study of T-cell reconstitution after alpha-beta-depleted transplantation in children. MiXCR, applied by TCRdb to the PCR reads, yields one record per CDR3 protein. The table records hundreds of thousands of distinct CDR3 sequences, approximately 16% of them present only once. The sequenced sample was PBMCs from the stem cell graft donor, obtained from the stem cell graft. These receptors originate from a human donor who donated a stem cell graft to a child with acute myeloid leukemia. Both conserved end residues are part of each CDR3. D genes are given only for firm matches. Only part of the rows carry a size: once, few, many, or a class if the clone is expanded.

size	V	J	D	CDR3	DNA
few	TRBV29-1	TRBJ1-2	TRBD1	CSATDGTGDPDGYTF	TGCAGCGCCACGGACGGGACAGGGGATCCTGATGGCTACACCTTC
many	TRBV5-5	TRBJ2-5	.	CASSLWDTGLETQYF	TGTGCCAGCAGCTTGTGGGACACCGGACTAGAGACCCAGTACTTC
.	TRBV20-1	TRBJ2-7	.	CSAPTGPEQYF	TGCAGTGCTCCAACAGGGCCCGAGCAGTACTTC
many	TRBV20-1	TRBJ2-1	TRBD2	CSARGLAGALTQQFF	TGCAGTGCTAGAGGGCTAGCGGGAGCCCTTACCCAGCAGTTCTTC
.	TRBV9	TRBJ2-3	.	CASSADTGGTDTQYF	TGTGCCAGCAGCGCGGATACGGGAGGCACAGATACGCAGTATTTT
many	TRBV19	TRBJ2-1	TRBD2	CASSIASGGNNEQFF	TGTGCCAGTAGTATAGCTAGCGGGGGCAACAATGAGCAGTTCTTC
.	TRBV7-6	TRBJ2-2	.	CASSPRSGTNTGELFF	TGTGCCAGCAGCCCGCGATCGGGGACGAACACCGGGGAGCTGTTTTTT
many	TRBV7-2	TRBJ2-3	.	CASSLARALTDTQYF	TGTGCCAGCAGCTTAGCCAGGGCACTCACAGATACGCAGTATTTT
once	TRBV29-1	TRBJ1-1	.	CSADTGPEAFF	TGCAGCGCAGACACGGGCCCTGAAGCTTTCTTT
many	TRBV6-1	TRBJ2-3	TRBD2	CASMKRGGSKDTQYF	TGTGCCAGCATGAAGCGGGGGGGCAGTAAGGATACGCAGTATTTT
many	TRBV29-1	TRBJ2-1	TRBD2	CSARREPLGQFF	TGCAGCGCCCGGCGGGAGCCCTTAGGGCAGTTCTTC
.	TRBV4-3	TRBJ2-2	.	CASSQDGGGLNTGELFF	TGCGCCAGCAGCCAAGATGGGGGGGGCCTGAACACCGGGGAGCTGTTTTTT
many	TRBV20-1	TRBJ2-2	.	CSANRDTLAGELFF	TGCAGTGCTAACCGGGACACCTTGGCCGGGGAGCTGTTTTTT
few	TRBV25-1	TRBJ2-1	.	CASSEGVSGKQFF	TGTGCCAGCAGTGAGGGTGTCTCGGGGAAGCAGTTCTTC
many	TRBV20-1	TRBJ1-2	TRBD1	CSARDQGTGDTF	TGCAGTGCTAGAGATCAGGGGACAGGGGACACCTTC
few	TRBV25-1	TRBJ1-5	.	CASSQAAEPQHF	TGTGCCAGCAGTCAAGCAGCGGAGCCCCAGCATTTT
many	TRBV20-1	TRBJ1-1	.	CSARLRQNTEAFF	TGCAGTGCTAGACTCAGACAGAACACTGAAGCTTTCTTT
.	TRBV12-3/TRBV12-4	TRBJ1-1	.	CASSMAAEAFF	TGTGCCAGCAGTATGGCAGCTGAAGCTTTCTTT
.	TRBV29-1	TRBJ1-5	.	CSVAQGGDNQPQHF	TGCAGCGTCGCTCAGGGAGGTGATAATCAGCCCCAGCATTTT
few	TRBV29-1	TRBJ2-2	.	CSVAGRELTGELFF	TGCAGCGTTGCGGGTCGAGAACTCACCGGGGAGCTGTTTTTT
many	TRBV15	TRBJ1-5	.	CATSTTRNQPQHF	TGTGCCACCAGCACGACTCGGAATCAGCCCCAGCATTTT
many	TRBV7-9	TRBJ1-5	.	CASSLGPGQPQHF	TGTGCCAGCAGCTTAGGTCCGGGTCAGCCCCAGCATTTT
many	TRBV6-5	TRBJ1-2	.	CASSFRHKGGYTF	TGTGCCAGCAGTTTTCGACATAAGGGAGGCTACACCTTC
many	TRBV29-1	TRBJ2-5	.	CSVEDQGITSGTQYF	TGCAGCGTTGAAGATCAAGGGATCACGTCCGGGACCCAGTACTTC
few	TRBV7-9	TRBJ2-1	.	CASSFYREVDNEQFF	TGTGCCAGCAGCTTCTACAGGGAAGTGGACAATGAGCAGTTCTTC
.	TRBV28	TRBJ1-2	.	CASSPTRNYTF	TGTGCCAGCAGTCCAACACGGAACTACACCTTC
few	TRBV5-5	TRBJ1-4	TRBD1	CASRRGQGRFSLEKLFF	TGTGCCAGCAGACGTGGACAGGGCCGCTTTTCCCTCGAAAAACTGTTTTTT
.	TRBV9	TRBJ1-1	TRBD1	CASSVLTGAGAEAFF	TGTGCCAGCAGCGTCCTGACAGGGGCAGGTGCTGAAGCTTTCTTT
many	TRBV29-1	TRBJ2-3	.	CSVAQGKDTQYF	TGCAGCGTTGCGCAGGGAAAGGATACGCAGTATTTT
many	TRBV6-5	TRBJ2-1	TRBD2	CASSRLAGASSYNEQFF	TGTGCCAGCAGCAGACTAGCGGGGGCAAGCTCCTACAATGAGCAGTTCTTC
many	TRBV6-6	TRBJ2-5	.	CASSYRLGETQYF	TGTGCCAGCAGTTACAGGTTGGGTGAGACCCAGTACTTC
many	TRBV20-1	TRBJ2-1	TRBD2	CSARKRTSSYNEQFF	TGCAGTGCTAGAAAAAGGACTAGTAGCTACAATGAGCAGTTCTTC
many	TRBV7-2	TRBJ1-6	.	CASSLINSPLHF	TGTGCCAGCAGCTTAATAAATTCACCCCTCCACTTT
many	TRBV15	TRBJ1-5	.	CATSRQGKLEPQHF	TGTGCCACCAGCAGACAGGGGAAATTGGAGCCCCAGCATTTT
many	TRBV4-3	TRBJ1-2	.	CASSQEGIYGYTF	TGCGCCAGCAGCCAAGAAGGGATCTATGGCTACACCTTC
many	TRBV7-9	TRBJ1-1	TRBD1	CASSYGGIGGSNTEAFF	TGTGCCAGCAGCTACGGAGGTATAGGGGGCTCGAACACTGAAGCTTTCTTT
many	TRBV20-1	TRBJ1-6	.	CSANVFGYNSPLHF	TGCAGTGCTAACGTATTTGGCTATAATTCACCCCTCCACTTT
many	TRBV20-1	TRBJ2-3	.	CSARDGGGVNTQYF	TGCAGTGCTAGAGACGGCGGAGGGGTCAATACGCAGTATTTT
many	TRBV5-1	TRBJ2-3	TRBD1	CASSGTGGDTQYF	TGCGCCAGCAGCGGGACAGGGGGCGATACGCAGTATTTT
many	TRBV6-1	TRBJ1-5	.	CASSPGTPNQPQHF	TGTGCCAGCAGTCCAGGGACACCAAATCAGCCCCAGCATTTT
few	TRBV6-1	TRBJ1-1	.	CASVEAGVFRAFF	TGTGCCAGCGTGGAGGCGGGGGTTTTCCGAGCTTTCTTT
few	TRBV5-1	TRBJ2-3	.	CASRQGHTDTQYF	TGCGCCAGCAGACAGGGCCACACAGATACGCAGTATTTT
.	TRBV6-5	TRBJ1-1	TRBD1	CASQGQMNTEAFF	TGTGCCAGCCAGGGACAGATGAACACTGAAGCTTTCTTT
many	TRBV10-3	TRBJ2-5	.	CAIADGETQYF	TGTGCCATCGCGGACGGGGAGACCCAGTACTTC
few	TRBV12-3/TRBV12-4	TRBJ1-1	.	CASSLQAPHTEAFF	TGTGCCAGCAGTTTACAGGCGCCGCACACTGAAGCTTTCTTT
few	TRBV7-2	TRBJ2-1	TRBD2	CASSYPSGSYNEQFF	TGTGCCAGCAGCTACCCTAGCGGATCCTACAATGAGCAGTTCTTC
many	TRBV20-1	TRBJ2-7	.	CSAQPTRTIEQYF	TGCAGTGCCCAGCCCACCAGAACGATCGAGCAGTACTTC
many	TRBV27	TRBJ1-6	TRBD1	CASSFSGQPLHF	TGTGCCAGCAGTTTCTCGGGACAGCCCCTCCACTTT